Described below is a single T cell receptor beta chain sequence and its context. Authors' analysis steps: Estimation of nucleated cell counts relied on the amplification of reference gene primers. Sequencing used immunoSEQ multiplex PCR; TCRdb keeps in-frame clones, though not all of them. V and J calls and clone size come straight from that table; D and trimming were deduced from the DNA. Altogether some 200,000 clones are present, about nine tenths being singletons, with the ten largest covering around 0.76%. The source of the sample is a study of blood T cell repertoires in COVID-19. Study overall: T cells, B-cell-depleted T cells, or PBMCs supplied cDNA or gDNA.

In germline, CDR1 is SGHKS, CDR2 YYEKEE (reference sequence). V lost 4 bases, J lost 0 bases, and 10 bases stayed unmatched. The CDR3 is 18 amino acids. J is TRBJ2-6 and V is TRBV5-5, with 7 bases that match TRBD1. The sample was peripheral blood. This receptor was identified in a woman in her 70s with acute or convalescent COVID-19. The CDR3 sequence is CASSRLTDRFSGANVLTF. The CDR3 DNA sequence: TGTGCCAGCAGCCGCTTGACGGACAGGTTCTCTGGGGCCAACGTCCTGACTTTC.